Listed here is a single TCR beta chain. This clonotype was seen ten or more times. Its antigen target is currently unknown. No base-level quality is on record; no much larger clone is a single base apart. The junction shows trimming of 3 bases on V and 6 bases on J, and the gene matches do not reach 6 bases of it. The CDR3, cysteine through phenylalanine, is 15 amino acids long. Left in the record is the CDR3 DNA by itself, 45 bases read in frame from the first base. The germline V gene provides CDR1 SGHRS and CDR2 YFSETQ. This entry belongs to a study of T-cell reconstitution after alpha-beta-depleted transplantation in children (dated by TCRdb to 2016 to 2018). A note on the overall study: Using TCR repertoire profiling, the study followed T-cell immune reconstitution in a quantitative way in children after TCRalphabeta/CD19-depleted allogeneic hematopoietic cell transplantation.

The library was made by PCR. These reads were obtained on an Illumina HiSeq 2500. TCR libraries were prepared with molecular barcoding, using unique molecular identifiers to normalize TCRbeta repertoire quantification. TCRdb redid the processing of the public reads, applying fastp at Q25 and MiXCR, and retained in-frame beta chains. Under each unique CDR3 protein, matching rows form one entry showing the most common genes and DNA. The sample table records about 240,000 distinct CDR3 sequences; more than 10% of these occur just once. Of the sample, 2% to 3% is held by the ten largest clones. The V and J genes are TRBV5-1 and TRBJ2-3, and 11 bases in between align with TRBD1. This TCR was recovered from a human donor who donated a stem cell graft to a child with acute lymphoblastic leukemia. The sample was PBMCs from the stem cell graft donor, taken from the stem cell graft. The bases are TGCGCCAGCAGCTATGGACAGGGGGCTGGCGATACGCAGTATTTT. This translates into CASSYGQGAGDTQYF. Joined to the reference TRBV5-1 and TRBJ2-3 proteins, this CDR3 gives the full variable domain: KAGVTQTPRYLIKTRGQQVTLSCSPISGHRSVSWYQQTPGQGLQFLFEYFSETQRNKGNFPGRFSGRQFSNSRSEMNVSTLELGDSALYLCASSYGQGAGDTQYFGPGTRLTVL.